The 24 T cell receptor beta chains reported below all come from one sample, sequenced in a study of lung T cells in sarcoidosis with Löfgren's syndrome. MiXCR, applied by TCRdb to the reads, yields one record per CDR3 protein. The sample contains 60,000 to 70,000 distinct CDR3 sequences, around 20% of which appear only once. Sequenced material: CD4+ T cells from PBMCs. The receptor source for this set is a human donor with sarcoidosis (Löfgren's syndrome or another form), or a control subject (not recorded which).

Note on this clonotype: It may be a read error: a sequence one base away is much more abundant. The chain uses TRBV7-9 and TRBJ2-5; TRBD2 matches 11 bases. With V trimmed by 5 bases and J by 7 bases, 6 bases remained unmatched. The CDR3 loop spans 14 amino acids. Germline CDR1 SEHNR, CDR2 FQNEAQ (reference sequence). The CDR3 nucleotides read TGTGCCAGCAGCATTAGCGGGGGGGCCGGGACCCAGTACTTC. Its protein product is CASSISGGAGTQYF.

About this clonotype itself: A much larger clone differs from this one at a single base, so this may be a read error. J is TRBJ2-7 and V is TRBV7-2; D ambiguous. Germline V gene lookup returns CDR1 SGHTA and CDR2 FQGNSA. V was trimmed by 5 bases and J by 13 bases, leaving 6 bases between them. The CDR3 has 8 amino acids. DNA for the CDR3: TGTGCCAGCAGCCCCCGCTACTTC. Protein sequence: CASSPRYF. The entire variable domain, with the rest obtained from reference TRBV7-2 and TRBJ2-7, is as follows: GAGVSQSPSNKVTEKGKDVELRCDPISGHTALYWYRQSLGQGLEFLIYFQGNSAPDKSGLPSDRFSAERTGGSVSTLTIQRTQQEDSAVYLCASSPRYFGPGTRLTVT.

This clonotype was picked up one time. The chain uses TRBV5-5 and TRBJ2-3; 10 bases are shared with TRBD2. Germline trimming cut 5 bases from V and 0 bases from J; bases unmatched to any gene: 3. The germline CDR1 and CDR2 sequences are SGHKS and YYEKEE (reference sequence). CDR3 length: 15 amino acids. This CDR3 is CASRQLAGSTDTQYF. DNA for the CDR3: TGTGCCAGCAGACAACTAGCGGGGAGCACAGATACGCAGTATTTT.

This clonotype was seen a few times. V usage is TRBV7-2 and J usage is TRBJ2-1, with D maybe TRBD2 (5 bases). Trimming removed 0 bases at V and 2 bases at J, with 8 bases between. The CDR3 is 15 residues long. CDR1 and CDR2 from the germline V gene are SGHTA and FQGNSA. The CDR3 is CASSLAGSPYNEQFF. CDR3 nucleotides: TGTGCCAGCAGCTTAGCGGGGAGCCCCTACAATGAGCAGTTCTTC.

This clonotype appeared a few times. J is TRBJ2-1 and V is TRBV5-1, with 8 bases that match TRBD1. Per the germline V gene, CDR1 is SGHRS and CDR2 is YFSETQ. V lost 6 bases, J lost 8 bases, and 7 bases stayed unmatched. This CDR3 has 13 amino acids. The CDR3 DNA sequence: TGCGCCAGCAACCGCGGACAGGGCGATGAGCAGTTCTTC. Translated: CASNRGQGDEQFF.

This clonotype has ten or more counts. The chain recombines TRBV15 with TRBJ2-7, with 10 bases aligning to TRBD2. There are 15 residues in the CDR3. V trimming: 0 bases; J trimming: 1 base; junction bases outside the gene matches: 0. CDR1 is LNHNV, CDR2 YYDKDF, per germline (reference sequence). The CDR3, as DNA: TGTGCCACCAGCAGAGAAGCGGGAGGGTCCTACGAGCAGTACTTC. Protein sequence: CATSREAGGSYEQYF.

This clonotype occurred many times. The chain couples TRBV6-1 to TRBJ2-7, with unresolved D. Germline-derived CDR1 and CDR2 are MNHNS and SASEGT. Between the trimmed V and J ends, which lost 2 bases and 2 bases, there was a span of 10 bases. The CDR3 length is 14 residues. CDR3 DNA: TGTGCCAGCAGTGAACAGCTACTAACCTACGAGCAGTACGTC. Translated, it gives CASSEQLLTYEQYV.

In this sample, this clonotype turned up many times. This chain links TRBV2 with TRBJ1-5, with 7 bases fitting TRBD1. Losses at the gene ends were 6 bases for V and 6 bases for J; bases not matched to a gene: 8. The CDR3 totals 14 residues. In germline, CDR1 is SNHLY, CDR2 FYNNEI. The CDR3 loop is CASRDGTVGQPQHF. Here the CDR3 DNA reads TGTGCCAGCAGAGACGGGACAGTCGGTCAGCCCCAGCATTTT.

This clonotype was observed many times. V is TRBV7-2 and J is TRBJ1-1, with D hard to call. Trimming took 1 base from V and 4 from J, leaving 7 bases between them. The germline CDR1 and CDR2 sequences are SGHTA and FQGNSA. The CDR3 totals 13 residues. CDR3 nucleotides: TGTGCCAGCAGCTTAGGATGGGGCACTGAAGCTTTCTTT. This codes for CASSLGWGTEAFF. Drawing the rest from reference TRBV7-2 and TRBJ1-1, the complete variable domain is GAGVSQSPSNKVTEKGKDVELRCDPISGHTALYWYRQSLGQGLEFLIYFQGNSAPDKSGLPSDRFSAERTGGSVSTLTIQRTQQEDSAVYLCASSLGWGTEAFFGQGTRLTVV.

The rearrangement joins TRBV19 to TRBJ1-5, with 7 positions matching TRBD1. The V gene's germline CDR1 is LNHDA and CDR2 SQIVND (reference sequence). There are 17 residues in the CDR3. J gave up 0 bases and V 5 bases, and 10 bases lay outside the gene matches. CDR3 nucleotides: TGTGCCAGTAGTGTCGGGACAGCCACCAGTAGCAATCAGCCCCAGCATTTT. This sequence encodes CASSVGTATSSNQPQHF.

The chain is built from TRBV11-2 and TRBJ2-1; D possibly uses TRBD1 or TRBD2 (5 bases each). Germline V gives CDR1 SGHAT, CDR2 FQNNGV. This CDR3 has 12 residues. The V and J ends lost 5 bases and 9 bases respectively, with 11 bases between them. This CDR3 reads CASSPFGGEQFF. The CDR3, as DNA: TGTGCCAGCAGCCCATTTGGGGGTGAGCAGTTCTTC. The full variable domain, its missing parts supplied by reference TRBV11-2 and TRBJ2-1, is EAGVAQSPRYKIIEKRQSVAFWCNPISGHATLYWYQQILGQGPKLLIQFQNNGVVDDSQLPKDRFSAERLKGVDSTLKIQPAKLEDSAVYLCASSPFGGEQFFGPGTRLTVL.

The chain has TRBV3-1 and TRBJ1-2; D unresolved. Germline CDR1 and CDR2: LGHDT and YNNKEL (reference sequence). The CDR3 runs to 14 residues. V lost 0 bases and J lost 2, with 7 bases in between. For the CDR3, the DNA is TGTGCCAGCAGCCAAGATGCAGGCAACTATGGCTACACCTTC. Amino acids: CASSQDAGNYGYTF.

A remark on this clonotype: A much more abundant neighbour one base away suggests this may be a read error. The gene calls are TRBV20-1 and TRBJ1-2; D uncertain. CDR1 is DFQATT, CDR2 SNEGSKA, per germline (reference sequence). This CDR3 is 15 amino acids long. V shed 4 bases and J shed 1 base, with 16 bases lying between them. CDR3 protein: CSAILQVSSNYGYTF. In DNA form, the CDR3 reads TGCAGTGCTATTTTGCAGGTCTCAAGTAACTATGGCTACACCTTC.

This clonotype has a count of ten or more. The chain carries TRBV28 and TRBJ2-3; 8 bases are a match to TRBD2. The V segment lost 5 bases and the J segment 0 bases; nucleotides outside the gene matches: 10. The CDR3 is 17 amino acids. Per germline, CDR1 MDHEN and CDR2 SYDVKM. In DNA, the CDR3 is TGTGCCAGCAGTGCCCCACTTAGCGGGACTAGCACAGATACGCAGTATTTT. This sequence encodes CASSAPLSGTSTDTQYF.

This clonotype occurred many times. This CDR3 is CASRVAGSNSPLHF. The CDR3 DNA sequence: TGTGCCAGCAGGGTTGCAGGGTCTAATTCACCCCTCCACTTT. This chain joins TRBV6-1 and TRBJ1-6, with D tentatively TRBD1 (5 bases). The CDR3 loop spans 14 amino acids. The V gene's germline CDR1 is MNHNS and CDR2 SASEGT. V gave up 6 bases and J gave up 6 bases, with 12 bases separating them.

The rearrangement links TRBV11-2 to TRBJ2-4; no definite D call. Germline V gene sequence: CDR1 SGHAT, CDR2 FQNNGV. Trimming stripped 1 base from V and 6 bases from J, with 1 base between. This CDR3 region has 11 residues. The CDR3 coding sequence is TGTGCCAGCAGCTTAGGAAACATTCAGTACTTC. Protein sequence: CASSLGNIQYF.

Remarks on this clonotype: A much larger clone differs from this one at a single base, so this may be a read error. V is TRBV20-1 and J is TRBJ1-5; the D gene is possibly TRBD1 (5 bases). With 3 bases removed from V and 5 bases from J, the gap between germline ends came to 14 bases. Germline lookup yields CDR1 DFQATT and CDR2 SNEGSKA (reference sequence). There are 14 residues in the CDR3. The CDR3 nucleotides are TGCAGTGCTAGCCGGGACCTACCGTATCAGCCCCAGCATTTT. It translates to CSASRDLPYQPQHF.

Comments on this clonotype: A read error may explain this, as a much larger clone is one base away. J is TRBJ2-5 and V is TRBV28; D is possibly TRBD2 (6 bases). The CDR3 has 14 residues. CDR1 and CDR2 from the germline V gene are MDHEN and SYDVKM. CDR3 residues: CVSRSLSGQETQYF. CDR3 in DNA: TGTGTCAGCAGGTCCCTTAGCGGCCAAGAGACCCAGTACTTC.

This clonotype was counted ten times or more. The CDR3 reads CASSYEGPGTSEAFF. The CDR3 bases are TGTGCCAGCAGTTACGAGGGGCCTGGGACCTCTGAAGCTTTCTTT. The chain joins TRBV6-6 to TRBJ1-1, with D possibly TRBD1 on 5 matching bases. The V and J ends lost 2 bases and 6 bases respectively, with 16 bases between them. The CDR3 contains 15 residues. Germline V CDR1 and CDR2: MNHNY, SVGAGI (reference sequence).

There are a few counts of this clonotype. This chain links TRBV5-1 with TRBJ1-1; D is uncertain. CDR1 is SGHRS and CDR2 is YFSETQ in the germline V gene. The CDR3 runs 14 residues. The germline V and J ends were trimmed by 0 bases and 1 base, with 7 bases remaining between them. The CDR3 region has the DNA TGCGCCAGCAGCTTGGTAGGCAGGAACACTGAAGCTTTCTTT. Its translation is CASSLVGRNTEAFF. Full variable domain (rest looked up from reference TRBV5-1 and TRBJ1-1): KAGVTQTPRYLIKTRGQQVTLSCSPISGHRSVSWYQQTPGQGLQFLFEYFSETQRNKGNFPGRFSGRQFSNSRSEMNVSTLELGDSALYLCASSLVGRNTEAFFGQGTRLTVV.

As to this clonotype: Being one base from a much bigger clone, this may be a read error. This sequence joins TRBV6-9 and TRBJ2-1; D is unresolved. CDR3 length equals 17 residues. Germline CDR1 is MNHGY and CDR2 is SVAAGI. V shed 3 bases and J shed 0 bases, with 15 bases lying between them. As DNA, the CDR3 is TGTGCCAGCAGTTACGGTAACGCGGAGAGCTCCTACAATGAGCAGTTCTTC. Its protein product is CASSYGNAESSYNEQFF.

This clonotype came up many times. The chain uses TRBV12-3 or TRBV12-4 and TRBJ2-7, with TRBD2 as a possible D gene (6 bases). The germline V and J ends were trimmed by 4 bases and 7 bases, with 14 bases remaining between them. This CDR3 spans 13 amino acids. The CDR3 bases are TGTGCCAGCAGTTCGGGACTCCGCGAGGAGCAGTACTTC. It is translated as CASSSGLREEQYF.

Comment on this clonotype: This may come from a read error, since a much larger clone is one base off. The chain recombines TRBV11-2 with TRBJ2-1; D not certain. CDR1 is SGHAT, CDR2 FQNNGV, per germline. The CDR3 has 11 amino acids. The CDR3 region has the DNA TGTGGCAGCAGCCGGGTCGGTGAGCAGTTCTTC. It specifies CGSSRVGEQFF.

This clonotype was counted at least ten times. The chain carries TRBV20-1 and TRBJ2-3; a possible D gene is TRBD1 (7 bases). This CDR3 is built from 17 residues. The germline V gene encodes CDR1 DFQATT and CDR2 SNEGSKA (reference sequence). V was trimmed by 1 base and J by 4 bases, leaving 21 bases between them. The CDR3 DNA is TGCAGTGCTAGAGCAGGGTTGGCAGGGGGGCGCGCAGATACGCAGTATTTT. It yields the protein CSARAGLAGGRADTQYF.